The rows below give T cell receptor beta chains drawn from one sample of a study of shared T cell receptors in the human thymus. Method: immunoSEQ multiplex PCR; TCRdb's copy keeps in-frame clones and lacks some. The data contain about 660,000 clones, 85% to 90% of them singletons. Separately, the same data were catalogued under a study of human thymus T cells.

The specimen sequenced was thymocytes. Receptors originate from a boy younger than two with a congenital heart defect. Each CDR3 is given without its conserved first and last residue. D genes are given only for firm matches.

d_call v_call cdr3_aa
TRBD1 TRBV28 ASSFKGASEQF
- TRBV7-9 ASSCVKGGNTEAF
- TRBV28 ASSPNGGYELY
- TRBV7-2 ASSNMGATGYT
TRBD2 TRBV5-1 ASSLAGGGPQY
- TRBV4-3 ASSQEGLQAGNEQF
- TRBV27 ASSLSASGTDTQY
- TRBV30 AWSPGHGPHSNQPQH
TRBD1 TRBV5-4 ASSLSAPGQGPYEQY
TRBD1 TRBV6-5 ASTEGQGVWT
- TRBV29-1 IDSEISWGYT
- TRBV6-1 ASSEAGGAIDIQY
- TRBV6-5 ASSYSRTADGYT
- TRBV11-2 ASSLAYETQY
TRBD1 TRBV4-3 ASSLETGTGAGYT
- TRBV19 ASSIGQYNEQF
TRBD1 TRBV6-4 ASSAQTGVGPQH
TRBD1 TRBV6-5 ASRPRDRGDEQY
- TRBV10-3 AISDRRSSFFDEQF
TRBD1 TRBV27 ASGTRGQIPYEQY
TRBD1 TRBV10-2 ASSGRQGYIQY
TRBD2 TRBV30 ACSRDPARGGSSDTQY
- TRBV10-1 ASSESTSGLKGNTEAF
TRBD1 TRBV27 ASSLLGQGSDNEQF
TRBD1 TRBV11-3 ASSLDPPDYRGKRKDTQY
TRBD2 TRBV5-1 ASSPPRAPLGAGADTGELF
- TRBV4-3 ASSQDGQGRAGELF
- TRBV19 ASSRHGAVHYGYT
TRBD2 TRBV5-4 ASSLTSGRRTGELF
- TRBV28 ASSLSRQPQH
TRBD2 TRBV30 ACTLAGVSREQF
- TRBV4-3 ASSHRAQGGTDTQY
- TRBV4-1 ASSQDNPGMGNEQF
- TRBV28 ASSLGRGSYEQY
TRBD2 TRBV29-1 SVEGLVSTGELF
- TRBV5-6 ASSLRVIDTQY
- TRBV2 ASSGVTPGGYT
- TRBV5-6 ASSLDFGQKDTQY
TRBD1 TRBV11-2 ASSCPGTGSSGANVLT
- TRBV27 ASRGMSSYEQY
- TRBV11-3 ASSPPRAGLDYGYT
- TRBV10-2 ASTNYTVVWEKLF
TRBD1 TRBV2 ARCSYKIGDRGYGYT
TRBD1 TRBV5-6 ASSLRQGLPYEQY
TRBD1 TRBV5-1 ASSPGQGNGYT
TRBD2 TRBV4-1 ASSLGTSKVEQY
- TRBV2 ATPQGGGYEQY
- TRBV4-2 ASSQVAGFSTDTQY